This T cell receptor beta chain was documented in a study of blood T cell repertoires in COVID-19. At the level of the study: Sample material is recorded as cDNA or gDNA derived from T cells, B-cell-depleted T cells, or PBMCs.

This CDR3 has 12 amino acids. Looked up from germline, CDR1 is LNHDA and CDR2 is SQIVND (reference sequence). V was trimmed by 6 bases and J by 8 bases, leaving 13 bases between them. Generated by immunoSEQ multiplex PCR, the TCRdb table keeps only in-frame clones and is missing some. Of about 220,000 clones listed, around four fifths are singletons. This TCR derives from a man aged 25-40 years with active or convalescent COVID-19. The rearrangement links TRBV19 to TRBJ1-1; D gene uncertain. Sequencing was done on a sample of peripheral blood. CDR3 residues: CASRNGYLEAFF. CDR3 coding DNA: TGTGCCAGTAGGAACGGGTACTTAGAAGCTTTCTTT.